This is a list of T cell receptor beta chains from one sample in a study of neurological immune-mediated disorders. TCRdb ran MiXCR on the 5' RACE reads and lists one entry per CDR3 protein. The sample yields about 81,000 distinct CDR3 sequences, 4.3% seen once. The sample consisted of PBMCs. The receptors here all came from a woman aged 55-70 years with multiple sclerosis. Each CDR3 is given without its conserved first and last residue. The order of the fields is clone size, J gene, V gene, CDR3 protein. Clone size is given as once, few or many counts, or a class when the clone is expanded.

clone size: many; J gene: TRBJ2-2; V gene: TRBV7-2; CDR3 protein: ASSLGPTSLSGELF
clone size: many; J gene: TRBJ1-2; V gene: TRBV5-1; CDR3 protein: ASSLGALNYGYT
clone size: many; J gene: TRBJ1-1; V gene: TRBV7-8; CDR3 protein: ASSQFGGLGDTEAF
clone size: many; J gene: TRBJ1-5; V gene: TRBV3-1; CDR3 protein: ASSPRGGGNQPQH
clone size: many; J gene: TRBJ2-2; V gene: TRBV6-2/TRBV6-3; CDR3 protein: ASSYLFSTGELF
clone size: many; J gene: TRBJ2-1; V gene: TRBV12-3/TRBV12-4; CDR3 protein: ASSLWAGAYNEQF
clone size: many; J gene: TRBJ2-1; V gene: TRBV20-1; CDR3 protein: SARDGPSYNEQF
clone size: many; J gene: TRBJ1-1; V gene: TRBV5-6; CDR3 protein: ASSHERNTEAF
clone size: few; J gene: TRBJ2-7; V gene: TRBV6-1; CDR3 protein: ASRSTGGVSGYEQY
clone size: many; J gene: TRBJ2-7; V gene: TRBV11-2; CDR3 protein: ASSLGNYEQY
clone size: many; J gene: TRBJ1-3; V gene: TRBV5-6; CDR3 protein: ASSLGEVRHSGNTIY
clone size: many; J gene: TRBJ1-4; V gene: TRBV7-2; CDR3 protein: ASSQGGWPNEKLF
clone size: many; J gene: TRBJ2-1; V gene: TRBV5-1; CDR3 protein: ASSLTEGVNEQF
clone size: many; J gene: TRBJ1-2; V gene: TRBV5-5; CDR3 protein: ASSLASGTGGPYGYT
clone size: many; J gene: TRBJ1-1; V gene: TRBV12-3/TRBV12-4; CDR3 protein: ASRGTGENTEAF
clone size: many; J gene: TRBJ2-2; V gene: TRBV7-8; CDR3 protein: ASSLRDPPLYDGELF
clone size: many; J gene: TRBJ1-1; V gene: TRBV12-3/TRBV12-4; CDR3 protein: ASSNRIHTEAF
clone size: many; J gene: TRBJ2-7; V gene: TRBV29-1; CDR3 protein: SVVTSGTYEQY
clone size: many; J gene: TRBJ2-1; V gene: TRBV20-1; CDR3 protein: SAPRVQGGEQF
clone size: many; J gene: TRBJ2-7; V gene: TRBV2; CDR3 protein: ATGLARTYEQY